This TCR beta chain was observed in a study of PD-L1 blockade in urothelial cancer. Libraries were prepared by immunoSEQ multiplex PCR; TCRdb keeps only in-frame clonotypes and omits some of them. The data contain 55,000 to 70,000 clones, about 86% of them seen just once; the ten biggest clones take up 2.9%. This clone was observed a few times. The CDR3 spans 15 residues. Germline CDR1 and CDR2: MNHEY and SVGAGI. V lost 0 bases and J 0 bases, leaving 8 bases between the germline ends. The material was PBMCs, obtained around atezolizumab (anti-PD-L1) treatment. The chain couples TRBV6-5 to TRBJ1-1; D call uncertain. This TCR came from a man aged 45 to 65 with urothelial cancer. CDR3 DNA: TGTGCCAGCAGTTACTCTAGGCGGCTGAACACTGAAGCTTTCTTT. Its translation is CASSYSRRLNTEAFF.